Listed below are T cell receptor beta chains from one sample, sequenced in a study of blood T cell repertoires in COVID-19. Measured with immunoSEQ multiplex PCR; TCRdb has only the in-frame clones, and not every one. The sample lists a few hundred thousand clones; around 85% were seen once. Sequencing was carried out using PBMCs or T cells enriched from blood (not recorded which). The receptor set was obtained from a woman aged 40 to 50 with acute COVID-19. Both conserved end residues are part of each CDR3. The D gene is left open where the match is weak. Some rows have no size entry. The others give once, few or many, or a class for an expanded clone.

V: TRBV4-3
D: TRBD1
J: TRBJ2-1
size: -
DNA: TGCGCCAGCAGCCCCGGACAGGGGTTGGGTGAGCAGTTCTTC
CDR3: CASSPGQGLGEQFF

V: TRBV4-3
D: TRBD2
J: TRBJ2-7
size: -
DNA: TGCGCCAGCAGCCAAGAGGCGTGGGCTAGCGGGGGGCCCGAGCAGTACTTC
CDR3: CASSQEAWASGGPEQYF

V: TRBV7-2
D: -
J: TRBJ1-5
size: -
DNA: TGTGCCAGCAGCTTCAGAGGGCAGCCCCAGCATTTT
CDR3: CASSFRGQPQHF

V: TRBV11-2
D: TRBD2
J: TRBJ2-7
size: few
DNA: TGTGCCAGCAGCTTAGTCGCGGGGGGGTCCTACGAGCAGTACTTC
CDR3: CASSLVAGGSYEQYF

V: TRBV11-2
D: -
J: TRBJ1-2
size: -
DNA: TGTGCCAGCAGCTTAATGGGGCTTATCTATGGCTACACCTTC
CDR3: CASSLMGLIYGYTF

V: TRBV4-3
D: -
J: TRBJ2-2
size: -
DNA: TGCGCCAGCAGCCATGGGGGGATGGGCACCGGGGAGCTGTTTTTT
CDR3: CASSHGGMGTGELFF

V: TRBV2
D: TRBD1
J: TRBJ2-1
size: once
DNA: TGTGCCAGCAGTGATCAGGGACAGCAAAATGAGCAGTTCTTC
CDR3: CASSDQGQQNEQFF

V: TRBV28
D: TRBD1
J: TRBJ1-1
size: -
DNA: TGTGCCAGCAGGCAGTTGGGACAGGGGTCTATGGAAGCTTTCTTT
CDR3: CASRQLGQGSMEAFF

V: TRBV7-2
D: TRBD1
J: TRBJ1-1
size: -
DNA: TGTGCCAGCAGCTCCTCCGGGACAGGGGGAGTACGGGCTTTCTTT
CDR3: CASSSSGTGGVRAFF

V: TRBV19
D: TRBD1
J: TRBJ1-5
size: -
DNA: TGTGCCAGTAGTAATGACAGGGGAGGTCAGCCCCAGCATTTT
CDR3: CASSNDRGGQPQHF

V: TRBV12-3/TRBV12-4
D: -
J: TRBJ2-3
size: -
DNA: TGTGCCAGCAGTCTCGGACGGGGGGATACGCAGTATTTT
CDR3: CASSLGRGDTQYF

V: TRBV14
D: -
J: TRBJ2-7
size: -
DNA: TGTGCCAGCAGCCAAGATAGAGGGCGCTACGAGCAGTACTTC
CDR3: CASSQDRGRYEQYF

V: TRBV6-6
D: -
J: TRBJ1-1
size: few
DNA: TGTGCCAGCAGTTTAATACAGAACACTGAAGCTTTCTTT
CDR3: CASSLIQNTEAFF

V: TRBV5-1
D: -
J: TRBJ1-2
size: -
DNA: TGCGCCAGCAGCTTGGACGGCGGTTCTAACTATGGCTACACCTTC
CDR3: CASSLDGGSNYGYTF

V: TRBV30
D: -
J: TRBJ1-1
size: -
DNA: TGTGCCTGGAGTGCCCAGGGGAAAGCTTTCTTT
CDR3: CAWSAQGKAFF

V: TRBV9
D: -
J: TRBJ1-6
size: -
DNA: TGTGCCAGCAGCGCAAGCGGGACGAATTCACCCCTCCACTTT
CDR3: CASSASGTNSPLHF

V: TRBV5-1
D: TRBD2
J: TRBJ2-2
size: -
DNA: TGCGCCAGCAGCTGGTCTAGCGGGAGTCCGAACACCGGGGAGCTGTTTTTT
CDR3: CASSWSSGSPNTGELFF

V: TRBV27
D: TRBD2
J: TRBJ2-3
size: -
DNA: TGTGCCAGCAGGATACTTGGACTAGCTGTCACAGATACGCAGTATTTT
CDR3: CASRILGLAVTDTQYF

V: TRBV4-2
D: TRBD2
J: TRBJ2-1
size: -
DNA: TGTGCCAGCAGCGGGGGACTAGCGGGTGATGAGCAGTTCTTC
CDR3: CASSGGLAGDEQFF

V: TRBV6-1
D: -
J: TRBJ1-2
size: -
DNA: TGTGCCAGCAGTGAGGAGGGCAGGACGTATGGCTACACCTTC
CDR3: CASSEEGRTYGYTF

V: TRBV5-1
D: TRBD2
J: TRBJ2-3
size: -
DNA: TGCGCCAGCAGCTTGGCCGGGACTAGCGGGAGGAAGGCAGATACGCAGTATTTT
CDR3: CASSLAGTSGRKADTQYF

V: TRBV7-2
D: TRBD1
J: TRBJ2-1
size: -
DNA: TGTGCCAGCAGCTTGGGACAGACCTCCTACAATGAGCAGTTCTTC
CDR3: CASSLGQTSYNEQFF

V: TRBV10-3
D: TRBD1
J: TRBJ1-1
size: -
DNA: TGTGCCATCAGTGGAGGGGCAGGGGGCGATTTTGGAATGAACACTGAAGCTTTCTTT
CDR3: CAISGGAGGDFGMNTEAFF

V: TRBV11-3
D: -
J: TRBJ2-3
size: -
DNA: TGTGCCAGCAGCCGAGGACAGAGCCATTCTAGCACAGATACGCAGTATTTT
CDR3: CASSRGQSHSSTDTQYF

V: TRBV3-1/TRBV3-2
D: -
J: TRBJ2-1
size: -
DNA: TGTGCCAGCAGCCCAGGAGGATATGAGCAGTTCTTC
CDR3: CASSPGGYEQFF

V: TRBV14
D: -
J: TRBJ2-1
size: once
DNA: TGTGCCAGCAGCCCGGGACTTTACAATGAGCAGTTCTTC
CDR3: CASSPGLYNEQFF

V: TRBV5-1
D: TRBD1
J: TRBJ1-2
size: -
DNA: TGCGCCAGCAGCTTGACAGGGGAAGGCTATGGCTACACCTTC
CDR3: CASSLTGEGYGYTF

V: TRBV6-5
D: TRBD1
J: TRBJ2-3
size: -
DNA: TGTGCCAGCAGTTACTTTGACAGGGGGGCAGATACGCAGTATTTT
CDR3: CASSYFDRGADTQYF

V: TRBV5-1
D: TRBD1
J: TRBJ1-1
size: once
DNA: TGCGCCAGCAGCCTAGGGACAGAGAACACTGAAGCTTTCTTT
CDR3: CASSLGTENTEAFF

V: TRBV27
D: TRBD2
J: TRBJ2-5
size: -
DNA: TGTGCCAGCAGTTTTTTCCCAGCGGGACCGGGGGTAGAGACCCAGTACTTC
CDR3: CASSFFPAGPGVETQYF

V: TRBV6-5
D: TRBD1
J: TRBJ1-1
size: -
DNA: TGTGCCAGCACTCTCGGACAGGCGGGCACTGAAGCTTTCTTT
CDR3: CASTLGQAGTEAFF

V: TRBV5-4
D: TRBD1
J: TRBJ2-7
size: -
DNA: TGTGCCAGCAGCTCTATTACAGGGGTCGGGGAGCAGTACTTC
CDR3: CASSSITGVGEQYF

V: TRBV28
D: TRBD1
J: TRBJ1-5
size: -
DNA: TGTGCCAGCAGTCCAGCTACAGGGGGCCGCAATCAGCCCCAGCATTTT
CDR3: CASSPATGGRNQPQHF

V: TRBV10-3
D: TRBD2
J: TRBJ2-7
size: -
DNA: TGTGCCATCAGACCCACTAGCGGGAGTTCGGGCGAGCAGTACTTC
CDR3: CAIRPTSGSSGEQYF

V: TRBV6-5
D: TRBD2
J: TRBJ2-2
size: -
DNA: TGTGCCAGCAGTCTAGCGGGGCAGAACACCGGGGAGCTGTTTTTT
CDR3: CASSLAGQNTGELFF

V: TRBV19
D: TRBD1
J: TRBJ2-1
size: -
DNA: TGTGCCAGTAGTTCAACAGGGGGCAATGAGCAGTTCTTC
CDR3: CASSSTGGNEQFF

V: TRBV5-1
D: TRBD2
J: TRBJ2-2
size: -
DNA: TGCGCCAGCAGCTTGGAAGCGGGAGGGGCCACCGGGGAGCTGTTTTTT
CDR3: CASSLEAGGATGELFF

V: TRBV28
D: TRBD1
J: TRBJ1-5
size: few
DNA: TGTGCCAGCAGTTTGGGGACAGCAAATCAGCCCCAGCATTTT
CDR3: CASSLGTANQPQHF

V: TRBV24-1
D: -
J: TRBJ2-3
size: -
DNA: TGTGCCACCAGTGAGAACAGGGGGGGCGGCACAGATACGCAGTATTTT
CDR3: CATSENRGGGTDTQYF

V: TRBV27
D: TRBD2
J: TRBJ2-1
size: -
DNA: TGTGCCAGCAGCCCGGGACTAGCGGGAGGGTTCTCCTACAATGAGCAGTTCTTC
CDR3: CASSPGLAGGFSYNEQFF